The 29 T cell receptor beta chains below all came from one sample that was sequenced in a study of breast tumors, draining lymph nodes, adjacent tissues. MiXCR was run by TCRdb on the multiplex PCR reads, yielding one entry per CDR3 protein. The table shows hundreds of thousands of distinct CDR3 sequences, with roughly 30% occurring only once. The lymph nodes were axillary draining lymph nodes from breast cancer patients. Sequencing was carried out using axillary lymph node tissue. Receptors were obtained from a female donor with breast cancer. Some clones in this sample may be carry-over from other donors' samples.

This clonotype was seen ten or more times. A much larger clone sits a single nucleotide away, making a read error possible. The chain combines TRBV5-1 with TRBJ2-7; 9 bases map to TRBD1. V shed 4 bases and J 7 bases; nucleotides not matched to a gene: 12. Germline loops: CDR1 SGHRS, CDR2 YFSETQ. The CDR3 is 15 amino acids. The CDR3 nucleotides are TGCGCCAGCAGCATAGCCCCGGGACAGGGAGGGGAGCAGTACTTC. Translated: CASSIAPGQGGEQYF.

This clonotype has a count of ten or more. The chain links TRBV29-1 to TRBJ2-1; tentative D call: TRBD2 (5 bases). Germline V gene sequence: CDR1 SQVTM, CDR2 ANQGSEA. Trimming stripped 4 bases from V and 9 bases from J, with 7 bases between. This CDR3 is built from 10 residues. CDR3 loop: CSVAGGEQFF. The CDR3 DNA sequence: TGCAGCGTTGCTGGAGGTGAGCAGTTCTTC.

This clonotype was observed many times. This sequence joins TRBV9 and TRBJ2-1; TRBD2 agrees at 7 bases. The V gene end was trimmed by 4 bases and the J gene end by 3 bases; junction bases not matched to a gene: 10. The CDR3 consists of 16 residues. From germline, CDR1 is SGDLS and CDR2 YYNGEE. The CDR3 loop reads CASSLRPGTNYNEQFF. DNA for the CDR3: TGTGCCAGCAGCCTTCGACCCGGGACTAACTACAATGAGCAGTTCTTC.

This clonotype was found many times. The DNA for the CDR3 is TGTGCCAGCAAAGCTGGCGGACCTAGCACAGATACGCAGTATTTT. This encodes CASKAGGPSTDTQYF. The genes are TRBV7-2 and TRBJ2-3; D is unclear. The CDR3 is 15 residues long. Between the trimmed V and J ends, which lost 7 bases and 0 bases, there was a span of 14 bases. Germline-derived CDR1 and CDR2 are SGHTA and FQGNSA.

This sequence joins TRBV30 and TRBJ1-5; the match to TRBD1 covers 11 bases. V dropped 3 bases and J dropped 5; count of bases not matched to a gene: 6. The CDR3 extends over 15 amino acids. Looked up from germline, CDR1 is GTSNPN and CDR2 is SVGIG (reference sequence). The CDR3 reads CAWRIPGQGDQPQHF. In DNA form, the CDR3 reads TGTGCCTGGAGGATTCCGGGACAGGGGGATCAGCCCCAGCATTTT.

This clonotype occurred many times. This chain joins TRBV20-1 and TRBJ1-5; 7 bases fit TRBD1. V dropped 6 bases and J dropped 4; count of bases not matched to a gene: 9. The CDR3 totals 14 residues. CDR1 and CDR2 (germline): DFQATT, SNEGSKA (reference sequence). The CDR3 protein is CSARPTGRNQPQHF. The CDR3 DNA follows: TGCAGTGCCAGACCGACAGGGAGGAATCAGCCCCAGCATTTT.

This chain uses TRBV6-4 with TRBJ2-5; 7 nucleotides line up with TRBD2. Trimming at V came to 3 bases and at J to 3 bases, leaving 13 bases not matched to a gene. This CDR3 is built from 17 residues. The germline V gene encodes CDR1 MRHNA and CDR2 SNTAGT. CDR3 sequence: CASSEPTRNGTKETQYF. As DNA, the CDR3 is TGTGCCAGCAGTGAACCTACGAGGAATGGGACTAAAGAGACCCAGTACTTC.

To note about this clonotype: Germline is not matched at one junction end, which may reflect a read error. The chain joins TRBV20-1 to TRBJ2-1; D perhaps matches TRBD2 (6 bases). Germline lookup yields CDR1 DFQATT and CDR2 SNEGSKA (reference sequence). This CDR3 has 14 amino acids. The CDR3 nucleotides read TGCAGTGCTAACGGGAGTCGCTCCTTCAATGAGCAGTTCTTC. Protein product: CSANGSRSFNEQFF.

This clonotype was detected once. The chain is built from TRBV4-3 and TRBJ2-3; unclear D gene. V was shortened by 1 base and J by 2 bases, with 4 bases between the two germline ends. CDR1 and CDR2 from the germline V gene are LGHNA and YSLEER. This CDR3 region has 13 residues. The CDR3, as DNA: TGCGCCAGCAGCCAAGCCCTCACAGATACGCAGTATTTT. Protein: CASSQALTDTQYF.

The table lists this clonotype with a count of one. The J gene is TRBJ1-2, the V gene TRBV5-1; D ambiguous. The CDR3 runs to 15 residues. Per the germline V gene, CDR1 is SGHRS and CDR2 is YFSETQ. V was shortened by 0 bases and J by 8 bases, with 17 bases between the two germline ends. The CDR3 region has the DNA TGCGCCAGCAGCTTGGGTGCGAGTAGCGGCGGGGGCTACACCTTC. Translating gives CASSLGASSGGGYTF.

This clonotype was observed many times. The J gene is TRBJ2-4, the V gene TRBV5-1; 7 bases fit TRBD2. The CDR3 sequence is 15 residues long. V lost 5 bases to trimming and J lost 5 bases; unmatched junction nucleotides: 10. Germline CDR1 and CDR2: SGHRS and YFSETQ. CDR3 DNA sequence: TGCGCCAGCAGACGAGAGGGAGGGCCCCAAAACATTCAGTACTTC. It codes for CASRREGGPQNIQYF.

A remark on this clonotype: A junction end diverges from the germline sequence, so it may reflect a read error. The V and J genes are TRBV2 and TRBJ1-3, with TRBD1 identical over 9 bases. This CDR3 region has 15 residues. CDR1 is SNHLY and CDR2 is FYNNEI in the germline V gene. The CDR3 DNA follows: TGTGCCAGCAGGGGGACAGGGTGGACTGGAAACGCCATATATTTT. Its protein product is CASRGTGWTGNAIYF. Full variable domain (rest looked up from reference TRBV2 and TRBJ1-3): EPEVTQTPSHQVTQMGQEVILRCVPISNHLYFYWYRQILGQKVEFLVSFYNNEISEKSEIFDDQFSVERPDGSNFTLKIRSTKLEDSAMYFCASRGTGWTGNAIYFGEGSWLTVV.

There are many counts of this clonotype. The DNA of the CDR3 is TGTGCCACCAGTGGTGTGCCCGGGGAGCTGTTTTTT. It codes for CATSGVPGELFF. This chain joins TRBV24-1 and TRBJ2-2, with unresolved D. This CDR3 contains 12 residues. Between the trimmed V and J ends, which lost 5 bases and 6 bases, there was a span of 6 bases. From germline, CDR1 is KGHDR and CDR2 SFDVKD.

For this clonotype: This is likely a read error, given that the CDR3 carries no conserved phenylalanine or tryptophan at its end. The DNA is omitted, as the CDR3 cannot be located on it reliably, and the CDR3 follows TCRdb's listing. The chain has TRBV19 and TRBJ2-4; the table's D call, TRBD1, was not checked against the DNA. The CDR3 contains 10 residues when both ends are counted. Germline V CDR1 and CDR2: LNHDA, SQIVND (reference sequence). The CDR3 here is CASSAGVGTD.

Worth noting for this clonotype: This could be a read error, since a much larger clone is one nucleotide away. V is TRBV6-4 and J is TRBJ2-7, with D perhaps matching TRBD1 (5 bases). The CDR3 consists of 15 residues. The V end was cut by 5 bases, the J end by 2 bases, with 16 bases between. Germline assignment: CDR1 MRHNA and CDR2 SNTAGT. This CDR3 is CASSSSTARAYEQYF. The CDR3, as DNA: TGTGCCAGCAGTTCCTCGACAGCCAGAGCCTACGAGCAGTACTTC.

With respect to this clonotype: The junction does not match germline at one end; this may be a read error. This chain joins TRBV7-2 and TRBJ2-3; D perhaps matches TRBD1 (5 bases). The end of the DNA aligns better with TRBJ1-5, so the J call may be wrong. This CDR3 comprises 15 residues. Germline V gene sequence: CDR1 SGHTA, CDR2 FQGNSA. The CDR3 reads CAGSLVGRSTDTQHF. Written as DNA, the CDR3 is TGTGCCGGCAGCTTAGTGGGACGTAGCACAGATACGCAGCATTTT.

The J gene is TRBJ1-1, the V gene TRBV3-1, with a tentative D call TRBD1 (5 bases). The CDR3 totals 14 residues. Germline V CDR1 and CDR2: LGHDT, YNNKEL (reference sequence). V gave up 4 bases and J gave up 4 bases, with 13 bases separating them. CDR3: CASSLKAGGTEAFF. The CDR3 DNA is TGTGCCAGCAGCCTGAAGGCGGGGGGCACTGAAGCTTTCTTT.

The sample holds many counts of this clonotype. The chain carries TRBV24-1 and TRBJ2-5, with D uncertain. In germline, CDR1 is KGHDR, CDR2 SFDVKD. The CDR3 runs 14 residues. V was cut by 5 bases and J by 2 bases, with 11 bases left in between. CDR3 in DNA: TGTGCCACCAGTGTGGGTAGCAGACAAGAGACCCAGTACTTC. This codes for CATSVGSRQETQYF.

Concerning this clonotype: This may be a read error, as it is one base from a much larger clone. The chain couples TRBV20-1 to TRBJ2-5; 9 bases map to TRBD2. Looked up from germline, CDR1 is DFQATT and CDR2 is SNEGSKA (reference sequence). The CDR3 is made up of 14 amino acids. The V gene end was trimmed by 4 bases and the J gene end by 7 bases; junction bases not matched to a gene: 10. CDR3 nucleotides: TGCAGTGCTAAAATTAGCGGGAGCTATGCGACCCAGTACTTC. It encodes CSAKISGSYATQYF.

This clonotype was counted at least ten times. V usage is TRBV4-1 and J usage is TRBJ2-7; D is unresolved. The CDR3 has 13 residues. Deletions cut 3 bases from V and 4 bases from J, with 10 bases between. Germline V gene lookup returns CDR1 MGHRA and CDR2 YSYEKL. CDR3 region: CASSQYTGYEQYF. As DNA, the CDR3 is TGCGCCAGCAGCCAGTATACCGGATACGAGCAGTACTTC.

This clonotype was counted many times. This rearrangement joins TRBV2 to TRBJ2-7, with no clear D. Trimming left V 6 bases short and J 4 bases short, with 10 bases between. The CDR3 runs to 12 residues. Germline CDR1 is SNHLY and CDR2 is FYNNEI. CDR3 loop: CASSRVQYEQYF. The CDR3 nucleotides are TGTGCCAGCAGCCGGGTTCAATACGAGCAGTACTTC.

The sample holds many counts of this clonotype. The chain is built from TRBV5-1 and TRBJ2-7; 11 bases are shared with TRBD1. V trimming: 3 bases; J trimming: 6 bases; junction bases outside the gene matches: 2. The CDR3 runs 13 residues. CDR1 is SGHRS, CDR2 YFSETQ, per germline. In nucleotides, the CDR3 is TGCGCCAGCAGCTCAGGGACAGGGGGCGAGCAGTACTTC. It codes for CASSSGTGGEQYF.

For this clonotype: The junction departs from the called germline gene at one end, perhaps through a read error. This chain uses TRBV5-4 with TRBJ2-6; TRBD1 might be the D (6 bases). Looked up from germline, CDR1 is SGHNT and CDR2 is YYREEE (reference sequence). CDR3 size: 18 residues. For the CDR3, the DNA is TGTGCCAGCAGCGCCGGACAGACCGGGGCTACTGGGGCCAACGCCCTGACTTTC. It translates to CASSAGQTGATGANALTF.

A note on this clonotype: With a much larger clone just one base away, this may be a read error. The chain joins TRBV6-5 to TRBJ2-3; the D gene is possibly TRBD2 (6 bases). CDR3 size: 14 residues. Trimming took off 6 bases at V and 0 bases at J, with 10 bases between the two ends. Germline V gene data show CDR1 as MNHEY and CDR2 as SVGAGI. CDR3 bases: TGTGCCAGCAGACAAGCGGGCAGCACAGATACGCAGTATTTT. Its protein is CASRQAGSTDTQYF.

This clonotype occurred many times. The rearrangement links TRBV11-2 to TRBJ2-7; TRBD2 agrees at 10 bases. From germline, CDR1 is SGHAT and CDR2 FQNNGV. Germline trimming cut 1 base from V and 2 bases from J; bases unmatched to any gene: 5. CDR3 length equals 16 residues. The CDR3 sequence: CASSLGLGLAAYEQYF. DNA for the CDR3: TGTGCCAGCAGCTTAGGGCTTGGACTAGCGGCCTACGAGCAGTACTTC.

This clonotype was found many times. The chain is built from TRBV30 and TRBJ1-5, with no clear D. The CDR3 sequence is 13 residues long. Germline lookup yields CDR1 GTSNPN and CDR2 SVGIG (reference sequence). With 2 bases removed from V and 9 bases from J, the gap between germline ends came to 14 bases. The CDR3, as DNA: TGTGCCTGGAGTCAAAGTCCGAGTCGGCCCCAGCATTTT. This translates into CAWSQSPSRPQHF.

In its sample, this clonotype was seen many times. The CDR3: CSVGGGGSDTQYF. In DNA, the CDR3 is TGCAGCGTAGGGGGGGGGGGTTCAGATACGCAGTATTTT. The V gene is TRBV29-1, the J gene TRBJ2-3; tentatively, D is TRBD2 (7 bases). The germline gives CDR1 SQVTM, CDR2 ANQGSEA. V shed 6 bases and J shed 4 bases, with 14 bases lying between them. The CDR3 sequence is 13 residues long.

Comment on this clonotype: A much bigger clone sits one base away, suggesting this may be a read error. CDR3 in amino acids: CSALRPGTSARALTYEQYF. CDR3 nucleotides: TGCAGTGCTTTAAGACCCGGGACTAGCGCGAGGGCCCTCACCTACGAGCAGTACTTC. The chain has TRBV20-1 and TRBJ2-7; 10 bases are shared with TRBD2. V lost 5 bases and J lost 2; bases outside the gene matches: 21. CDR3 length equals 19 residues. In germline, CDR1 is DFQATT, CDR2 SNEGSKA (reference sequence).

This clonotype was counted many times. The rearrangement joins TRBV20-1 to TRBJ2-7, with 8 bases aligning to TRBD2. Germline CDR1 reads DFQATT; CDR2 reads SNEGSKA (reference sequence). J lost 2 bases, V lost 5 bases, and 5 bases had no gene match. The CDR3 has 13 amino acids. CDR3 nucleotide sequence: TGCAGTGCTTACACTAGCGGCGCCTACGAGCAGTACTTC. Its protein product is CSAYTSGAYEQYF.